These T cell receptor beta chains were read from a single sample in a study of T-cell memory formation after mild COVID-19. TCRdb processed the 5' RACE reads anew with MiXCR; each CDR3 protein has one entry. The sample has about 90,000 distinct CDR3 sequences; less than 15% are singletons. Sequences were obtained from PBMCs or a T cell subset sorted from them (not recorded which). Receptors were obtained from a man aged 18 to 30 who had mild COVID-19 (a few samples of this study predate the infection). Cell type and time point are not known. The CDR3 runs from the conserved cysteine through the conserved F or W. The D gene is left open where the match is weak. A clone size is listed for some rows: how often the clone was seen (once, few, many), or a class if it is expanded.

cdr3_nt: TGTGCCAGCAGACGCGAGACAGGGGGGACTGAAGCTTTCTTT; cdr3_aa: CASRRETGGTEAFF; j_call: TRBJ1-1; d_call: TRBD1; v_call: TRBV6-2/TRBV6-3; clone_size: few
cdr3_nt: TGTGCCAGCAGTTACCAAACTGTCTCGCGGGAGACCCAGTACTTC; cdr3_aa: CASSYQTVSRETQYF; j_call: TRBJ2-5; d_call: .; v_call: TRBV6-6; clone_size: few
cdr3_nt: TGCGCCAGCAGCCAAGATCTCGGACAGGGTGGTCAGCCCCAGCATTTT; cdr3_aa: CASSQDLGQGGQPQHF; j_call: TRBJ1-5; d_call: TRBD1; v_call: TRBV4-3; clone_size: few
cdr3_nt: TGTGCCAGCGGCTCGTCAGGGGGCGAGGAGACCCAGTACTTC; cdr3_aa: CASGSSGGEETQYF; j_call: TRBJ2-5; d_call: TRBD1; v_call: TRBV12-3/TRBV12-4; clone_size: .
cdr3_nt: TGTGCCAGCAGCTCACAGGGACAGGGGGCTCGGGCGGAGCTGTTTTTT; cdr3_aa: CASSSQGQGARAELFF; j_call: TRBJ2-2; d_call: TRBD1; v_call: TRBV7-7; clone_size: .
cdr3_nt: TGCGCCAGCAGCCAGCCTAGGGACAGTAGCACAGATACGCAGTATTTT; cdr3_aa: CASSQPRDSSTDTQYF; j_call: TRBJ2-3; d_call: TRBD1; v_call: TRBV4-3; clone_size: .
cdr3_nt: TGTGCCAGCAGTTACGCGGCCGGAGTCTATGGCTACACCTTC; cdr3_aa: CASSYAAGVYGYTF; j_call: TRBJ1-2; d_call: .; v_call: TRBV6-5; clone_size: many
cdr3_nt: TGTGCCAGCAGCGTTGACAGTCACGGCTACACCTTC; cdr3_aa: CASSVDSHGYTF; j_call: TRBJ1-2; d_call: .; v_call: TRBV7-3; clone_size: few
cdr3_nt: TGCGCCAGCAGCCGGGACCAAAACTTAGGCTACGAGCAGTACTTC; cdr3_aa: CASSRDQNLGYEQYF; j_call: TRBJ2-7; d_call: .; v_call: TRBV4-1; clone_size: many
cdr3_nt: TGTGCCAGCACTCCTCCCGTGGGGGGGCGGGAGACCCAGTACTTC; cdr3_aa: CASTPPVGGRETQYF; j_call: TRBJ2-5; d_call: .; v_call: TRBV5-6; clone_size: few
cdr3_nt: TGCGCCAGCAGCCCTATCACTAGCGGGGGGTCGGACACCGGGGAGCTGTTTTTT; cdr3_aa: CASSPITSGGSDTGELFF; j_call: TRBJ2-2; d_call: TRBD2; v_call: TRBV4-3; clone_size: many
cdr3_nt: TGTGCCAGCAGTCAGGGTGCAGGGCGAAGCTCCTACGAGCAGTACTTC; cdr3_aa: CASSQGAGRSSYEQYF; j_call: TRBJ2-7; d_call: .; v_call: TRBV27; clone_size: .
cdr3_nt: TGCGCCAGCAGCCAAGTCGAGAGCGGAAGCGGAAGGGAGACCCAGTACTTC; cdr3_aa: CASSQVESGSGRETQYF; j_call: TRBJ2-5; d_call: .; v_call: TRBV4-1; clone_size: few
cdr3_nt: TGTGCCAGCAGCCTAGACAGCTACAATGAGCAGTTCTTC; cdr3_aa: CASSLDSYNEQFF; j_call: TRBJ2-1; d_call: .; v_call: TRBV7-9; clone_size: many
cdr3_nt: TGTGCCAGCAGCCCGGTCGACGGGGGGCCGAACACCGGGGAGCTGTTTTTT; cdr3_aa: CASSPVDGGPNTGELFF; j_call: TRBJ2-2; d_call: .; v_call: TRBV11-2; clone_size: .
cdr3_nt: TGTGCCAGCAAGCATCACGAAGACACTGAAGCTTTCTTT; cdr3_aa: CASKHHEDTEAFF; j_call: TRBJ1-1; d_call: .; v_call: TRBV6-5; clone_size: few
cdr3_nt: TGTGCCAGCAGCCCGCGCCTGACAGGGCCCGAGCAGTACTTC; cdr3_aa: CASSPRLTGPEQYF; j_call: TRBJ2-7; d_call: TRBD1; v_call: TRBV7-2; clone_size: .
cdr3_nt: TGTGCCAGCAGCGGCCTAGGGTCTACGTACAATGAGCAGTTCTTC; cdr3_aa: CASSGLGSTYNEQFF; j_call: TRBJ2-1; d_call: .; v_call: TRBV9; clone_size: .
cdr3_nt: TGTGCCAGCAGCTTAGTTACTAGCCGAACAGATACGCAGTATTTT; cdr3_aa: CASSLVTSRTDTQYF; j_call: TRBJ2-3; d_call: .; v_call: TRBV7-6; clone_size: .
cdr3_nt: TGTGCCAGCAGCTACTTGGGGGAAAGTCCACCCAATGAGCAGTTCTTC; cdr3_aa: CASSYLGESPPNEQFF; j_call: TRBJ2-1; d_call: .; v_call: TRBV6-5; clone_size: few
cdr3_nt: TGTGCCAGCAGCTTGGGTAGCGGGGTTGGAAACACCATATATTTT; cdr3_aa: CASSLGSGVGNTIYF; j_call: TRBJ1-3; d_call: .; v_call: TRBV5-4; clone_size: .
cdr3_nt: TGCAGTGCTAGAGGGGTCCCGGGAGTCACTGAAGCTTTCTTT; cdr3_aa: CSARGVPGVTEAFF; j_call: TRBJ1-1; d_call: .; v_call: TRBV20-1; clone_size: .
cdr3_nt: TGTGCCAGCAGTCGGCGGGATGGAGGCCGGTCCTACGAGCAGTACTTC; cdr3_aa: CASSRRDGGRSYEQYF; j_call: TRBJ2-7; d_call: .; v_call: TRBV9; clone_size: few
cdr3_nt: TGTGCCAGCAGCTTAACAGGGGGCCACGAGCAGTACTTC; cdr3_aa: CASSLTGGHEQYF; j_call: TRBJ2-7; d_call: TRBD1; v_call: TRBV7-6; clone_size: few
cdr3_nt: TGTGCCAGCAGTCCCCAGATGGGGGCCACTCGCACAGATACGCAGTATTTT; cdr3_aa: CASSPQMGATRTDTQYF; j_call: TRBJ2-3; d_call: .; v_call: TRBV12-3/TRBV12-4; clone_size: many
cdr3_nt: TGCAGTGCTAGAGCGGGCGGGGGGAGCACAGATACGCAGTATTTT; cdr3_aa: CSARAGGGSTDTQYF; j_call: TRBJ2-3; d_call: TRBD2; v_call: TRBV20-1; clone_size: few
cdr3_nt: TGTGCCAGCAGCCCCGACCGACTAGCGGGGGGCTCGCCCCAGTACTTC; cdr3_aa: CASSPDRLAGGSPQYF; j_call: TRBJ2-5; d_call: TRBD2; v_call: TRBV6-5; clone_size: few
cdr3_nt: TGCAGTGCTAGAGAGTTCAAGAACACCGGGGAGCTGTTTTTT; cdr3_aa: CSAREFKNTGELFF; j_call: TRBJ2-2; d_call: .; v_call: TRBV20-1; clone_size: .
cdr3_nt: TGTGCCAGCAGCCAAGATCTAGACAGGGTGGGGAATGAGCAGTTCTTC; cdr3_aa: CASSQDLDRVGNEQFF; j_call: TRBJ2-1; d_call: TRBD1; v_call: TRBV3-1; clone_size: once
cdr3_nt: TGTGCCATCGAGTCGAACACCGGGGAGCTGTTTTTT; cdr3_aa: CAIESNTGELFF; j_call: TRBJ2-2; d_call: .; v_call: TRBV12-3/TRBV12-4; clone_size: few
cdr3_nt: TGCAGCGTTGATGCGGAGGACTATGGCTACACCTTC; cdr3_aa: CSVDAEDYGYTF; j_call: TRBJ1-2; d_call: .; v_call: TRBV29-1; clone_size: few
cdr3_nt: TGTGCCAGCAGTCTACGTACAAAACCGGGACAGGGAGAGTTCTTC; cdr3_aa: CASSLRTKPGQGEFF; j_call: TRBJ2-1; d_call: TRBD1; v_call: TRBV6-2/TRBV6-3; clone_size: .
cdr3_nt: TGTGCCAGCAGGACCGGGCAGCTTCAGCCCCAGCATTTT; cdr3_aa: CASRTGQLQPQHF; j_call: TRBJ1-5; d_call: .; v_call: TRBV7-2; clone_size: many
cdr3_nt: TGTGCCAGCAGCCCGACCACAGGGAGGTCCTATAATTCACCCCTCCACTTT; cdr3_aa: CASSPTTGRSYNSPLHF; j_call: TRBJ1-6; d_call: .; v_call: TRBV7-8; clone_size: .
cdr3_nt: TGCGCCAGCAGCACCGACAGGGGGGAAGCTTTCTTT; cdr3_aa: CASSTDRGEAFF; j_call: TRBJ1-1; d_call: TRBD1; v_call: TRBV5-1; clone_size: few
cdr3_nt: TGTGCCACCAGCAGGACTCCTACCTACAATGAGCAGTTCTTC; cdr3_aa: CATSRTPTYNEQFF; j_call: TRBJ2-1; d_call: .; v_call: TRBV15; clone_size: .
cdr3_nt: TGTGCCAGCAGTTATCAAGGTGGTTCACCCCTCCACTTT; cdr3_aa: CASSYQGGSPLHF; j_call: TRBJ1-6; d_call: .; v_call: TRBV6-5; clone_size: .
cdr3_nt: TGCGCCAGCAGCCAAGCCTCATCCGATTTTAGTGGTGGCTACACCTTC; cdr3_aa: CASSQASSDFSGGYTF; j_call: TRBJ1-2; d_call: .; v_call: TRBV4-1; clone_size: few
cdr3_nt: TGTGCCAGCAGTTACTCGATTCCCGGGACAACTAATGAAAAACTGTTTTTT; cdr3_aa: CASSYSIPGTTNEKLFF; j_call: TRBJ1-4; d_call: .; v_call: TRBV6-6; clone_size: .
cdr3_nt: TGTGCCAGCAGCCAATCACAGGGGAGGGGCACAGATACGCAGTATTTT; cdr3_aa: CASSQSQGRGTDTQYF; j_call: TRBJ2-3; d_call: .; v_call: TRBV4-2; clone_size: few
cdr3_nt: TGTGCCAGCAGATTTGTCGACCACGACTCACCCCTCCACTTT; cdr3_aa: CASRFVDHDSPLHF; j_call: TRBJ1-6; d_call: .; v_call: TRBV12-3/TRBV12-4; clone_size: few
cdr3_nt: TGTGCCAGCAGTGGCGGGGCCACAGATACGCAGTATTTT; cdr3_aa: CASSGGATDTQYF; j_call: TRBJ2-3; d_call: .; v_call: TRBV6-2/TRBV6-3; clone_size: .
cdr3_nt: TGTGCCAGCAGCGTGGACCAGAACACTGAAGCTTTCTTT; cdr3_aa: CASSVDQNTEAFF; j_call: TRBJ1-1; d_call: .; v_call: TRBV9; clone_size: few
cdr3_nt: TGTGCCAGCAGCCAGCTACTCGGCAATGAGCAGTTCTTC; cdr3_aa: CASSQLLGNEQFF; j_call: TRBJ2-1; d_call: .; v_call: TRBV14; clone_size: many
cdr3_nt: TGTGCCAGCAGTTTGGCAGGGGCGAGTTACACCATATATTTT; cdr3_aa: CASSLAGASYTIYF; j_call: TRBJ1-3; d_call: .; v_call: TRBV12-3/TRBV12-4; clone_size: .
cdr3_nt: TGTGCCAGCAGTTTCGGGTTTGGCTACACCTTC; cdr3_aa: CASSFGFGYTF; j_call: TRBJ1-2; d_call: .; v_call: TRBV6-5; clone_size: .
cdr3_nt: TGTGCCAGCACCCAGAACACTGAAGCTTTCTTT; cdr3_aa: CASTQNTEAFF; j_call: TRBJ1-1; d_call: .; v_call: TRBV12-3/TRBV12-4; clone_size: many
cdr3_nt: TGTGCCAGCACCCCGGGACTAGCGGGGGGTACGCAGTATTTT; cdr3_aa: CASTPGLAGGTQYF; j_call: TRBJ2-3; d_call: TRBD2; v_call: TRBV12-3/TRBV12-4; clone_size: many
cdr3_nt: TGCAGCGTGGGGTTCGGGGAGAAAATTATGGGTGGCTACACCTTC; cdr3_aa: CSVGFGEKIMGGYTF; j_call: TRBJ1-2; d_call: .; v_call: TRBV29-1; clone_size: .
cdr3_nt: TGTGCCAGCAGCCAAGATGCAGGAGGGTACGGCTATGGCTACACCTTC; cdr3_aa: CASSQDAGGYGYGYTF; j_call: TRBJ1-2; d_call: .; v_call: TRBV14; clone_size: few
cdr3_nt: TGCAGTGCTAGAGATAAAGGCGTAGGAGTCGACACTGAAGCTTTCTTT; cdr3_aa: CSARDKGVGVDTEAFF; j_call: TRBJ1-1; d_call: .; v_call: TRBV20-1; clone_size: .
cdr3_nt: TGCGCCAGCAGCCCACAGGGAGAGTTAGTGAGTTCACCCCTCCACTTT; cdr3_aa: CASSPQGELVSSPLHF; j_call: TRBJ1-6; d_call: .; v_call: TRBV4-3; clone_size: few
cdr3_nt: TGCGCCAGCCGATACAGGGTTGGGTCCTACGAGCAGTACTTC; cdr3_aa: CASRYRVGSYEQYF; j_call: TRBJ2-7; d_call: .; v_call: TRBV5-1; clone_size: .
cdr3_nt: .; cdr3_aa: CASTGDSRTPGSCFF; j_call: TRBJ2-2; d_call: .; v_call: TRBV21-1; clone_size: few
cdr3_nt: TGTGCCAGCAGTTTAAACAGGGGAAGCAATCAGCCCCAGCATTTT; cdr3_aa: CASSLNRGSNQPQHF; j_call: TRBJ1-5; d_call: TRBD1; v_call: TRBV27; clone_size: few
cdr3_nt: TGTGCCAGCAGTTTAGTCCGGGAGCTGTTTTTT; cdr3_aa: CASSLVRELFF; j_call: TRBJ2-2; d_call: .; v_call: TRBV12-3/TRBV12-4; clone_size: .
cdr3_nt: TGTGCCAGCAGCCGTCCCGGGACAGGGGTGACTGAAGCTTTCTTT; cdr3_aa: CASSRPGTGVTEAFF; j_call: TRBJ1-1; d_call: TRBD1; v_call: TRBV11-2; clone_size: .
cdr3_nt: TGTGCCAGCAGCCCCCGGACCCTTTGGGCGCAGTATTTT; cdr3_aa: CASSPRTLWAQYF; j_call: TRBJ2-3; d_call: .; v_call: TRBV6-2/TRBV6-3; clone_size: few
cdr3_nt: TGTGCCAGCAGCTTGGGAAGGGACAGGATCCCCTACGAGCAGTACTTC; cdr3_aa: CASSLGRDRIPYEQYF; j_call: TRBJ2-7; d_call: TRBD1; v_call: TRBV11-2; clone_size: few